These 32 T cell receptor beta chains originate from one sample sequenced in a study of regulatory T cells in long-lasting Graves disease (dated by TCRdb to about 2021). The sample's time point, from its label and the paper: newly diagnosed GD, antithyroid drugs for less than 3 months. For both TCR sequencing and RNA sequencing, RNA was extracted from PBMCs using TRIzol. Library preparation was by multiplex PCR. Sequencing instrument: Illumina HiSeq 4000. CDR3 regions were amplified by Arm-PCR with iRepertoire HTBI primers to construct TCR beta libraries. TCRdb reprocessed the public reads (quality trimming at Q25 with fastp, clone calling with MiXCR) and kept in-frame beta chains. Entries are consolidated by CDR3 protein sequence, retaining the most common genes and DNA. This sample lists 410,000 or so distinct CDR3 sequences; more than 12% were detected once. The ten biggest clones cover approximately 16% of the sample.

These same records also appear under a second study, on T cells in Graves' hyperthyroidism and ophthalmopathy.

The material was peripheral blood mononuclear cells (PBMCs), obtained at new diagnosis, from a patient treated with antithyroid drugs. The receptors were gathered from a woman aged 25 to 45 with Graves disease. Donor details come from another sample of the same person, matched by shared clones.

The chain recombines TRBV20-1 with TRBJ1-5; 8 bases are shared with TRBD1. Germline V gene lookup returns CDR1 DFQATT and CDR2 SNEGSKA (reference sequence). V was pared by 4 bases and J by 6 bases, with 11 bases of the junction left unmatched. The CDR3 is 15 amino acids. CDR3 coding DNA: TGCAGTGCTACCCGGACAGGGAAGGTCGCTCAGCCCCAGCATTTT. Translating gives CSATRTGKVAQPQHF.

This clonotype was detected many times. Here the CDR3 reads CASRVDGGSQPQHF. CDR3 bases: TGTGCCAGCAGGGTAGACGGCGGGAGTCAGCCCCAGCATTTT. This chain joins TRBV7-8 and TRBJ1-5, with D uncertain. CDR1 and CDR2 from the germline V gene are SGHVS and FQNEAQ. Trimming removed 6 bases from V and 6 bases from J, with 15 bases in between. The CDR3 covers 14 residues.

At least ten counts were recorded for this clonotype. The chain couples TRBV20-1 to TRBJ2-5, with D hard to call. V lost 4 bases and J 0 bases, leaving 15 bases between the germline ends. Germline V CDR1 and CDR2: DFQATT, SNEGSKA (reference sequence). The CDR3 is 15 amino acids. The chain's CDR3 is CSAIGHPSYQETQYF. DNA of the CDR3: TGCAGTGCTATTGGGCACCCTTCGTACCAAGAGACCCAGTACTTC.

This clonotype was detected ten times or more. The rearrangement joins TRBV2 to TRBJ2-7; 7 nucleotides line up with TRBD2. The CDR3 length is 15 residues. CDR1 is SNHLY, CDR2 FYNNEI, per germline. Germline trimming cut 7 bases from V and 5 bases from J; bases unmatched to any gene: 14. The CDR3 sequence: CASNPQAGLGNEQYF. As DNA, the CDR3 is TGTGCCAGCAATCCCCAAGCGGGGTTGGGAAACGAGCAGTACTTC.

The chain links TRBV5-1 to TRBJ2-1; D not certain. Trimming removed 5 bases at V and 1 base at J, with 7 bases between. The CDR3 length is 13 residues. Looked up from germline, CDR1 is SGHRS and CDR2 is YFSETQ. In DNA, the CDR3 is TGCGCCAGCAGTATAGGGTCCTACAATGAGCAGTTCTTC. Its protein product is CASSIGSYNEQFF.

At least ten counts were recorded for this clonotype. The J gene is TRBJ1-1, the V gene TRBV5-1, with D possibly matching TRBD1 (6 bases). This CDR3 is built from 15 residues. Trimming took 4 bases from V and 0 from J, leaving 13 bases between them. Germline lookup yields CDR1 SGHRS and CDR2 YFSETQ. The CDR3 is CASSPGQYMNTEAFF. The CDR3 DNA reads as TGCGCCAGCAGCCCCGGACAGTACATGAACACTGAAGCTTTCTTT.

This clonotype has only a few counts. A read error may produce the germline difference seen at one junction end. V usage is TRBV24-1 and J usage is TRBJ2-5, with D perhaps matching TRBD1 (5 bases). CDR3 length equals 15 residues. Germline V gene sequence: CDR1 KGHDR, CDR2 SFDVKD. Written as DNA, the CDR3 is TGTGCCATCAGTGATTCAGGGCAGGGCCAAGAGGCCCAGTACTTC. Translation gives CAISDSGQGQEAQYF.

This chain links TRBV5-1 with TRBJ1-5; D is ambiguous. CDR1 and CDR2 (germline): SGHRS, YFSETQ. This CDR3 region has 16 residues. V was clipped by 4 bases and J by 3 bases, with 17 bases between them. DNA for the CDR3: TGCGCCAGCAGCCCGGGCCCCGCGAGGAACAATCAGCCCCAGCATTTT. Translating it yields CASSPGPARNNQPQHF.

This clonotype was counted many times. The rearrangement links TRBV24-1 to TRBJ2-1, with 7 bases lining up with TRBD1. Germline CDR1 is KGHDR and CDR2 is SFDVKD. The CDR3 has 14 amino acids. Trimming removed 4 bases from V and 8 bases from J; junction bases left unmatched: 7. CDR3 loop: CATSDPDRVYEQFF. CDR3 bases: TGTGCCACCAGTGACCCTGACAGGGTCTATGAGCAGTTCTTC.

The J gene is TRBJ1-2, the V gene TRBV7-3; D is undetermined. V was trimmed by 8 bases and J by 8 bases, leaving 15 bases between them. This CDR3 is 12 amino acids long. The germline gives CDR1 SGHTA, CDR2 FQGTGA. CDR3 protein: CASGRSSGGYTF. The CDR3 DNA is TGTGCCAGCGGCCGGAGTAGTGGAGGCTACACCTTC.

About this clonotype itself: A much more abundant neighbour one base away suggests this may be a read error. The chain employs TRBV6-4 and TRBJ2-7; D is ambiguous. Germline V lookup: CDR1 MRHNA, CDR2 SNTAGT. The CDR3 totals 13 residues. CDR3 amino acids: CANSPALSHEQYF. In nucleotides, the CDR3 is TGTGCCAACAGTCCCGCCCTGTCCCACGAGCAGTACTTC.

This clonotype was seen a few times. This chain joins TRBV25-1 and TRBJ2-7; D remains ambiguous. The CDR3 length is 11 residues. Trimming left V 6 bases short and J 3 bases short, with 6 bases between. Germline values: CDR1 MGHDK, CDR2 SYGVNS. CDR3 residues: CASRNVYEQYF. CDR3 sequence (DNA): TGTGCCAGCAGGAATGTCTACGAGCAGTACTTC.

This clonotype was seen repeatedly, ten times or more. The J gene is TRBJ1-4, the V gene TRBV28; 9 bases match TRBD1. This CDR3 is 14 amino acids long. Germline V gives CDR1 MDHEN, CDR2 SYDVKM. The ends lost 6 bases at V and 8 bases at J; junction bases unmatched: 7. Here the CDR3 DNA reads TGTGCCAGCAGATTCACAGGGGGCGGGGAAAAACTGTTTTTT. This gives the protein CASRFTGGGEKLFF.

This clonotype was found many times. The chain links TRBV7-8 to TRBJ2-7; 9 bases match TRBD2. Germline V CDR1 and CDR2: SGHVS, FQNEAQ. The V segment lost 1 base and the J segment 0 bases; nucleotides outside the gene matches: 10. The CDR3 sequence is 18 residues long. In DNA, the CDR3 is TGTGCCAGCAGCTTAGACCTAGCGGGAAGGCGAGGCTCCTACGAGCAGTACTTC. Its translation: CASSLDLAGRRGSYEQYF.

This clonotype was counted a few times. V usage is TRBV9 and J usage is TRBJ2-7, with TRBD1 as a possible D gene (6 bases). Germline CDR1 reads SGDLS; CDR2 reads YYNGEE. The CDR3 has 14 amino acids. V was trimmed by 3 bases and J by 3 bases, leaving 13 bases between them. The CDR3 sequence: CASSGRDNLYEQYF. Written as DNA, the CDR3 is TGTGCCAGCAGCGGCCGGGACAACCTCTACGAGCAGTACTTC.

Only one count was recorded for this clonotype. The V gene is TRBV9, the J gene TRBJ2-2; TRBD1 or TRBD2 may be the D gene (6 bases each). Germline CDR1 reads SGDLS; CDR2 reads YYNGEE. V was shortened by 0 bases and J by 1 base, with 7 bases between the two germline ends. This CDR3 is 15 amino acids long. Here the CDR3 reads CASSVEGGNTGELFF. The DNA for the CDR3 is TGTGCCAGCAGCGTAGAGGGGGGGAACACCGGGGAGCTGTTTTTT.

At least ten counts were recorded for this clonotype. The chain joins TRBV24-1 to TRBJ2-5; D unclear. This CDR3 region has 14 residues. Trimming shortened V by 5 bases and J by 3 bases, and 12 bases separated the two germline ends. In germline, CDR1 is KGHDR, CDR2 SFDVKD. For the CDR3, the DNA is TGTGCCACCAGTGGAGGCAGGCAGGAAGAGACCCAGTACTTC. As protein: CATSGGRQEETQYF.

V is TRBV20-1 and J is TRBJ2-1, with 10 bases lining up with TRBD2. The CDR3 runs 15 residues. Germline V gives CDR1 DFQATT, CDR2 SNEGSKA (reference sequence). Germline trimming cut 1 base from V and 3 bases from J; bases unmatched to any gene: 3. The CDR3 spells CSARAGTSVYNEQFF. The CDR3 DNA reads TGCAGTGCTAGAGCCGGGACTAGCGTCTACAATGAGCAGTTCTTC.

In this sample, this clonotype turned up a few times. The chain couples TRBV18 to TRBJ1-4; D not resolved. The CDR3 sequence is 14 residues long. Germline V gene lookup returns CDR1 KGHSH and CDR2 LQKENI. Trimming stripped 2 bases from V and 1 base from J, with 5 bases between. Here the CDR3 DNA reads TGTGCCAGCTCACCATGGGGAACTAATGAAAAACTGTTTTTT. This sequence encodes CASSPWGTNEKLFF.

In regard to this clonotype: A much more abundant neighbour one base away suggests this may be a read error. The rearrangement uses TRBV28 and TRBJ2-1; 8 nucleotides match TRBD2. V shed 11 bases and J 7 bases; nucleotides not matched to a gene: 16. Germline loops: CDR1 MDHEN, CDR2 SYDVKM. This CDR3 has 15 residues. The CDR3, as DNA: TGTGCCGGGGGGACTATCGGGAGGGCCCAGAATGAGCAGTTCTTC. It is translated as CAGGTIGRAQNEQFF.

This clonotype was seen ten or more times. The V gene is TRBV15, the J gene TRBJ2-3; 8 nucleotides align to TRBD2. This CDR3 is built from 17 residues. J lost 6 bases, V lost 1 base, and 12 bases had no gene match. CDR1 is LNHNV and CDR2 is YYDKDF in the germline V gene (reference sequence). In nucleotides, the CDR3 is TGTGCCACCAGCAGAGCGTGGACTAGCTACTCCAGGGATACGCAGTATTTT. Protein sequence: CATSRAWTSYSRDTQYF.

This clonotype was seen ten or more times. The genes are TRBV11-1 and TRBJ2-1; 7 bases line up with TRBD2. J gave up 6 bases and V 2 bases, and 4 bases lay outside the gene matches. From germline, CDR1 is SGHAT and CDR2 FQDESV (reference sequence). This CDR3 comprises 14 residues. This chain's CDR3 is CASSLRTSPNEQFF. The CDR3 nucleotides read TGTGCCAGCAGCTTACGGACTAGTCCCAATGAGCAGTTCTTC.

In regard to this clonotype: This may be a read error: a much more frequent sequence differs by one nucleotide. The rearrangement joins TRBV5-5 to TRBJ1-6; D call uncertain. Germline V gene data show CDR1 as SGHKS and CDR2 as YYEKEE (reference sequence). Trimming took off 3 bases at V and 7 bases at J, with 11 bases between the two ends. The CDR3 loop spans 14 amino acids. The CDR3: CASSSAGRNSPLHF. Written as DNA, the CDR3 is TGTGCCAGCAGCTCCGCGGGCCGAAATTCACCCCTCCACTTT.

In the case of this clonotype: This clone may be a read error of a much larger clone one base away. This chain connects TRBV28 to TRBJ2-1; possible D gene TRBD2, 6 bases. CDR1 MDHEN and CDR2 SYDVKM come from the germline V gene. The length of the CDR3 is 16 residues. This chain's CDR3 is CARSYDLARSYNEQFF. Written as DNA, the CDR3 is TGTGCCCGCAGCTACGACCTAGCGCGCTCCTACAATGAGCAGTTCTTC.

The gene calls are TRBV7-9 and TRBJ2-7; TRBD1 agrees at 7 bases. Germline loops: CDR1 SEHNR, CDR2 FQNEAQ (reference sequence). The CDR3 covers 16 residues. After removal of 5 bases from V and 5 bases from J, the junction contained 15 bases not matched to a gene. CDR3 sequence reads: CASSPGLRAQGDEQYF. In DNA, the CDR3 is TGTGCCAGCAGCCCGGGGCTCCGGGCTCAGGGGGACGAGCAGTACTTC.

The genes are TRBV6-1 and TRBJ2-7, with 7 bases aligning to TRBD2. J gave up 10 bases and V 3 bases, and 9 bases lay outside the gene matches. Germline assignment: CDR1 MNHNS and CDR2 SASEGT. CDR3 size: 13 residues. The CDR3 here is CASSESGREKQYF. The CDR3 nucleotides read TGTGCCAGCAGTGAGTCAGGGCGGGAGAAACAGTACTTC.

This CDR3 is CASSLATQGFSYYNEQFF. The CDR3 DNA follows: TGTGCCAGCAGTTTAGCTACGCAGGGTTTTTCTTACTACAATGAGCAGTTCTTC. The rearrangement joins TRBV12-3 or TRBV12-4 to TRBJ2-1; tentative D call: TRBD1 (5 bases). The V and J ends lost 0 bases and 3 bases respectively, with 18 bases between them. The CDR3 runs to 18 residues.

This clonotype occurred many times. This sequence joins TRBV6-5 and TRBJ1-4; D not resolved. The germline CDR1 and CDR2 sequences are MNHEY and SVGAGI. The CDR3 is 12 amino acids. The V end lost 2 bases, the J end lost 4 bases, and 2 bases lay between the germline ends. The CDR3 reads CASSYSNEKLFF. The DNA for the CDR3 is TGTGCCAGCAGTTACAGTAATGAAAAACTGTTTTTT.

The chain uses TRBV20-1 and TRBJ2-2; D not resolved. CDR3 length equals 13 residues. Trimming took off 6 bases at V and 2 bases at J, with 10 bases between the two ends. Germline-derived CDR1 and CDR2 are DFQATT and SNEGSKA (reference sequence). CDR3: CSAPLDNTGELFF. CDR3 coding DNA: TGCAGTGCGCCGCTTGATAACACCGGGGAGCTGTTTTTT.

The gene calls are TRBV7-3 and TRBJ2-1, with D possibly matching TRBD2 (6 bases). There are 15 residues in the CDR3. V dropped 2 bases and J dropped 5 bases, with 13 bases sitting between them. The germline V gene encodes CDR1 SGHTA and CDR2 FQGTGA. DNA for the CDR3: TGTGCCAGCAGCTTACGGGTGGGAGGCGACAATGAGCAGTTCTTC. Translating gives CASSLRVGGDNEQFF.

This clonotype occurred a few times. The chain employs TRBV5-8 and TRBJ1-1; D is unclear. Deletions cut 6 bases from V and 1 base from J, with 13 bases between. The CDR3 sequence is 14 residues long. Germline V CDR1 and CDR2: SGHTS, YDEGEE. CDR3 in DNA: TGTGCCAGCACCTTATGGACGCAGAACACTGAAGCTTTCTTT. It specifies CASTLWTQNTEAFF.

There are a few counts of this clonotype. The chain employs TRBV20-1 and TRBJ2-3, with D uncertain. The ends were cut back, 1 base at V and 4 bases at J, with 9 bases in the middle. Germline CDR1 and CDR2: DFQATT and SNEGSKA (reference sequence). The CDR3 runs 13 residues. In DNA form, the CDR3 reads TGCAGTGCTAGAGGGGGTCTAGCAGATACGCAGTATTTT. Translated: CSARGGLADTQYF.